What follows is one T cell receptor (beta chain) and its context. Its antigen is still unknown. This record comes from a study of T cell responses to AZD1222 COVID-19 vaccine. Overall study: Second doses that came at about 4 or about 12 weeks were put together.

Method: immunoSEQ multiplex PCR; TCRdb's copy keeps in-frame clones and lacks some. The sample has some 130,000 clones, 88% seen once. Overall study results and limits: Baseline seropositivity occurred in only a handful of AZD1222 recipients. Variant regions that are unmutated are reportedly the target of nearly half of spike-specific TCRs.

With 1 base removed from V and 4 bases from J, the gap between germline ends came to 7 bases. This CDR3 region has 13 residues. Per germline, CDR1 SEHNR and CDR2 FQNEAQ (reference sequence). The receptor's source is an adult in good health. This chain joins TRBV7-9 and TRBJ1-2; maybe TRBD1 (6 bases). The sample here was peripheral blood, taken on day 0 of AZD1222 vaccination. The CDR3 DNA reads as TGTGCCAGCAGCTTAGAGACAGGCTATGGCTACACCTTC. Its protein product is CASSLETGYGYTF.